The T cell receptor (beta chain) described here comes from a study of cytomegalovirus exposure and HLA in healthy donors. This PCR relied on a set of 60 Vbeta primers and 13 Jbeta primers. The data were produced by immunoSEQ multiplex PCR, yet TCRdb's version contains in-frame clones alone and is incomplete. The sample shows 100,000 to 120,000 clones, roughly 79% of them seen only once. V was clipped by 9 bases and J by 7 bases; unmatched bases: 4. Germline assignment: CDR1 MNHNS and CDR2 SASEGT. The CDR3 covers 13 residues. The TCR originated in a male donor in good health and CMV-seronegative. J is TRBJ2-1 and V is TRBV6-1; TRBD2 matches at 12 bases. Material for sequencing was PBMCs. The CDR3 protein is CASSSGRGNEQFF. The CDR3 DNA reads TGTGCCAGTTCTAGCGGGAGGGGAAATGAGCAGTTCTTC.